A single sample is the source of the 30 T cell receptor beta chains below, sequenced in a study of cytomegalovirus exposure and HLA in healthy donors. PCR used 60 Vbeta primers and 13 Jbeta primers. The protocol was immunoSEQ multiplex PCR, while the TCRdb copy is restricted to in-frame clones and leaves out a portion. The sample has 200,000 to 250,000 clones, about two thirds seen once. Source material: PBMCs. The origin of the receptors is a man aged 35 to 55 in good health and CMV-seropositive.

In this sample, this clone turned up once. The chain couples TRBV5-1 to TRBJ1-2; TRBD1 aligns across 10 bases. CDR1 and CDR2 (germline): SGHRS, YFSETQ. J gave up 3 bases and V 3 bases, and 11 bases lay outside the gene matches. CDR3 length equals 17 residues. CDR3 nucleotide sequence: TGCGCCAGCAGCTCCAACCCCAGGGACAGGGGATACTATGGCTACACCTTC. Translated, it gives CASSSNPRDRGYYGYTF.

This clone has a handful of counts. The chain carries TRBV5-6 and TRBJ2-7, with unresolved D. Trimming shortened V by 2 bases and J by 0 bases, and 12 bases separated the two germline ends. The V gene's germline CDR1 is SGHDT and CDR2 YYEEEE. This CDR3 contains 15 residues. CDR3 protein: CASSFDQVSSYEQYF. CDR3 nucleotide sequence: TGTGCCAGCAGCTTTGATCAGGTTAGCTCCTACGAGCAGTACTTC. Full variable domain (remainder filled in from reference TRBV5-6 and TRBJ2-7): DAGVTQSPTHLIKTRGQQVTLRCSPKSGHDTVSWYQQALGQGPQFIFQYYEEEERQRGNFPDRFSGHQFPNYSSELNVNALLLGDSALYLCASSFDQVSSYEQYFGPGTRLTVT.

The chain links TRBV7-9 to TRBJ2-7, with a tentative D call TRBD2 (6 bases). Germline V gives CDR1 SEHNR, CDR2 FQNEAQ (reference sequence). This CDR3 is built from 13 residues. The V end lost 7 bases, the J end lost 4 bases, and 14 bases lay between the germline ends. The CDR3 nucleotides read TGTGCCAGCACCCTCCCCGCGGGGTACGAGCAGTACTTC. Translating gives CASTLPAGYEQYF.

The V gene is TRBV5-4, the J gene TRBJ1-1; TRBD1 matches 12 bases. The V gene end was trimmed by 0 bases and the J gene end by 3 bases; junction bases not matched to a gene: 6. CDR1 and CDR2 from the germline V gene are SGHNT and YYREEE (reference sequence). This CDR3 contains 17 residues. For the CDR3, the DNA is TGTGCCAGCAGCTTGGCGGGACAGGGGGCGAGGGACACTGAAGCTTTCTTT. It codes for CASSLAGQGARDTEAFF.

The CDR3, as DNA: TGTGCCATCCGATTACAGGCGTTGAACACTGAAGCTTTCTTT. This gives the protein CAIRLQALNTEAFF. The chain couples TRBV10-3 to TRBJ1-1; D possibly corresponds to TRBD1 (5 bases). This CDR3 has 14 amino acids. V shed 8 bases and J shed 0 bases, with 13 bases lying between them. The V gene's germline CDR1 is ENHRY and CDR2 SYGVKD.

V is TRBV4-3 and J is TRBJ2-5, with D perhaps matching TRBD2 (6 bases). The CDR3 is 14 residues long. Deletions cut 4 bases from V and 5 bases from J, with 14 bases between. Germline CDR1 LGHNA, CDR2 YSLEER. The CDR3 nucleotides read TGCGCCAGCAGCCTTTTCCTAGGAGGGGAGACCCAGTACTTC. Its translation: CASSLFLGGETQYF.

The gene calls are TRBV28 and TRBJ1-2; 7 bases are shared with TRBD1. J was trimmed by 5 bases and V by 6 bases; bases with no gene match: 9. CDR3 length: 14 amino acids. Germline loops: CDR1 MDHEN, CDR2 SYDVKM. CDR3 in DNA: TGTGCCAGCAGACGACAGGGAACCGATTATGGCTACACCTTC. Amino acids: CASRRQGTDYGYTF.

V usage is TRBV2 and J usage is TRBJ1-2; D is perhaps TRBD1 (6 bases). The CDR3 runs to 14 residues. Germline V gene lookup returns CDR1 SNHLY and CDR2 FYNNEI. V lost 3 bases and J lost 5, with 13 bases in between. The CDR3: CASSDLYQGYGYTF. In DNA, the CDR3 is TGTGCCAGCAGTGATCTATACCAGGGGTATGGCTACACCTTC.

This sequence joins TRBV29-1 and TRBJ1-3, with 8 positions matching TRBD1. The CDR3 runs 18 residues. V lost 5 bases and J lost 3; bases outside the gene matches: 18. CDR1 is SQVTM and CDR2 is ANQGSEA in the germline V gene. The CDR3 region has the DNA TGCAGCGTTCTGACGTTGGGCGAACAGGGGGTACTTGGAAACACCATATATTTT. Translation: CSVLTLGEQGVLGNTIYF.

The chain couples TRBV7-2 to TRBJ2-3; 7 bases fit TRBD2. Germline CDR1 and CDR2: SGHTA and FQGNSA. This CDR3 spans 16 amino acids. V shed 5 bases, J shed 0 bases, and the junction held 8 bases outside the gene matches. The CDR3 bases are TGTGCCAGCAGCCGCCGAGTAGCGGGCAGCACAGATACGCAGTATTTT. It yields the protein CASSRRVAGSTDTQYF. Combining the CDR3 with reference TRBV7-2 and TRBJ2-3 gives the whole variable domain GAGVSQSPSNKVTEKGKDVELRCDPISGHTALYWYRQSLGQGLEFLIYFQGNSAPDKSGLPSDRFSAERTGGSVSTLTIQRTQQEDSAVYLCASSRRVAGSTDTQYFGPGTRLTVL.

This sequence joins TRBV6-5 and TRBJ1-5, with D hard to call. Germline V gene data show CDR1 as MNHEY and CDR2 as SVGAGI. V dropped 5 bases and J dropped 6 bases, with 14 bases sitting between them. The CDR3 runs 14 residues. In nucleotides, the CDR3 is TGTGCCAGCAGTCGCGGAGGGAACTCTCAGCCCCAGCATTTT. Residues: CASSRGGNSQPQHF.

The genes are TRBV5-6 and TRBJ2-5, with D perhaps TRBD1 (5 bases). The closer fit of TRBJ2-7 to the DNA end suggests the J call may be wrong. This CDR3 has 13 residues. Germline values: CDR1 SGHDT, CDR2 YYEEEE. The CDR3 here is CASSLDSTYEQYF. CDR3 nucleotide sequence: TGTGCCAGCAGCCTCGACAGCACCTACGAGCAGTACTTC.

CDR3 bases: TGTGCCAGCTCGGTACAGCACCAAGAGACCCAGTACTTC. Amino acids: CASSVQHQETQYF. This chain links TRBV18 with TRBJ2-5; no firm D call. The length of the CDR3 is 13 residues. V lost 6 bases, J lost 0 bases, and 8 bases lay in between. The germline CDR1 and CDR2 sequences are KGHSH and LQKENI.

Here the CDR3 reads CASNRHPVRFSNQPQHF. In DNA form, the CDR3 reads TGCGCCAGTAACCGCCACCCCGTGAGATTTAGCAATCAGCCCCAGCATTTT. The chain recombines TRBV5-1 with TRBJ1-5; no definite D call. V lost 8 bases to trimming and J lost 0 bases, with 21 bases between them. CDR1 SGHRS and CDR2 YFSETQ come from the germline V gene. The CDR3 runs to 17 residues.

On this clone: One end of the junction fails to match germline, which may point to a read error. The CDR3 spells CTSSLAGNSNQPQHF. Written as DNA, the CDR3 is TGTACCAGTAGCCTCGCAGGGAATAGCAATCAGCCCCAGCATTTT. This sequence joins TRBV19 and TRBJ1-5, with D perhaps TRBD1 (5 bases). This CDR3 has 15 residues. Per the germline V gene, CDR1 is LNHDA and CDR2 is SQIVND (reference sequence).

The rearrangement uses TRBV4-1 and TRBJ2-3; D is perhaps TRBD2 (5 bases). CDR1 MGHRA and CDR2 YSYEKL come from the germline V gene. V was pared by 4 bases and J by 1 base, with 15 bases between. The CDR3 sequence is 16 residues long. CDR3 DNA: TGCGCCAGCAGCCGAGGGTTGGAGCGGCGCACAGATACGCAGTATTTT. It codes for CASSRGLERRTDTQYF.

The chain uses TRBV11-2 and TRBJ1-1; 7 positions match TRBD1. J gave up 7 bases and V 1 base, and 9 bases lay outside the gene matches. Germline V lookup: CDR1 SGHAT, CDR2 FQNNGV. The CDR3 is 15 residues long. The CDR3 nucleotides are TGTGCCAGCAGCTTAGGCGGTAGGGGGCTCGATGAAGCTTTCTTT. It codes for CASSLGGRGLDEAFF.

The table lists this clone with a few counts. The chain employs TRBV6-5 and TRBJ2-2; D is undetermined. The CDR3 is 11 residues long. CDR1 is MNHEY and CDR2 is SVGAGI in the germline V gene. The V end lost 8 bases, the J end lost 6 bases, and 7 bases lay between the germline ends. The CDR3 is CASGPPGELFF. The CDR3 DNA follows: TGTGCCAGCGGGCCCCCCGGGGAGCTGTTTTTT.

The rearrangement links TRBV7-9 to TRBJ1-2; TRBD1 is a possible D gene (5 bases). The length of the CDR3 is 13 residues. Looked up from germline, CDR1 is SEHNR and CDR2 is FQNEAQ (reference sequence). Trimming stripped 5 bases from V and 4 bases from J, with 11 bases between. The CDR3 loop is CASSPDSSYGYTF. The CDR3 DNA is TGTGCCAGCAGCCCCGACAGCTCCTATGGCTACACCTTC.

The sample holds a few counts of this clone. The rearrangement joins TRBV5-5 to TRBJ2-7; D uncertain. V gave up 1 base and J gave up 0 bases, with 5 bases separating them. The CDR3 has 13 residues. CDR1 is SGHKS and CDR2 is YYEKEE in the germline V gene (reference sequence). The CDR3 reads CASSLYSSYEQYF. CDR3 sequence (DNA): TGTGCCAGCAGCTTGTATAGCTCCTACGAGCAGTACTTC.

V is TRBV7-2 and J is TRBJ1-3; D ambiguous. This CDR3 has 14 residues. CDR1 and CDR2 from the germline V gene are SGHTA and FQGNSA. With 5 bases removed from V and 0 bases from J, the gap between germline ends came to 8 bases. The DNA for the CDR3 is TGTGCCAGCAGCCCTTCCGGCTCTGGAAACACCATATATTTT. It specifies CASSPSGSGNTIYF.

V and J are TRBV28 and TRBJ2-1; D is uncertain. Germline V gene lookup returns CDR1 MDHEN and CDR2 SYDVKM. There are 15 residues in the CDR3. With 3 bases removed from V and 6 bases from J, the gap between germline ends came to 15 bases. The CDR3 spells CASSLRPESFNEQFF. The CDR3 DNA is TGTGCCAGCAGTTTGAGGCCGGAGAGCTTCAATGAGCAGTTCTTC.

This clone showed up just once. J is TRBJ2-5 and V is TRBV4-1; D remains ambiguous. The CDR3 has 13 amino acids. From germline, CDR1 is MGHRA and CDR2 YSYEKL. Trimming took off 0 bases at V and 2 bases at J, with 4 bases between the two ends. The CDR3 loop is CASSQDTQETQYF. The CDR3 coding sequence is TGCGCCAGCAGCCAAGACACTCAAGAGACCCAGTACTTC.

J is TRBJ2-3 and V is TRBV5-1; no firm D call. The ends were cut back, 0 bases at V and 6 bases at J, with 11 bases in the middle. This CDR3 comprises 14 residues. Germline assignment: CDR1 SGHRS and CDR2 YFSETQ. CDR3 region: CASSLGSVRDTQYF. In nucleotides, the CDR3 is TGCGCCAGCAGCTTGGGTTCGGTCCGGGATACGCAGTATTTT. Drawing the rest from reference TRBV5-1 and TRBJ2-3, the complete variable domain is KAGVTQTPRYLIKTRGQQVTLSCSPISGHRSVSWYQQTPGQGLQFLFEYFSETQRNKGNFPGRFSGRQFSNSRSEMNVSTLELGDSALYLCASSLGSVRDTQYFGPGTRLTVL.

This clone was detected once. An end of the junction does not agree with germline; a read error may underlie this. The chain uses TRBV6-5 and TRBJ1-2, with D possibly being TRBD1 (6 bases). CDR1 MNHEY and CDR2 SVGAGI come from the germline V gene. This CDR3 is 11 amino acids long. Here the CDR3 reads CASSSNSDSSF. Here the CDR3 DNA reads TGTGCCAGCAGTTCCAACTCGGACAGTTCGTTC.

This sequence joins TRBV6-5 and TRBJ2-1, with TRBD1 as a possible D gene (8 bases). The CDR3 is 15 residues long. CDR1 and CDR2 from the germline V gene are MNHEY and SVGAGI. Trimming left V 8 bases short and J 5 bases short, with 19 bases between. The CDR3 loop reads CASHGGGTGNNEQFF. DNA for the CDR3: TGTGCCAGCCACGGGGGAGGGACAGGCAACAATGAGCAGTTCTTC.

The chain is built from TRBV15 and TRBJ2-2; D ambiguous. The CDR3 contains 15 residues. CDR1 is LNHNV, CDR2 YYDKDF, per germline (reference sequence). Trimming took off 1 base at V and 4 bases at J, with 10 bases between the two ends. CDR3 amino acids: CATSRVRHPTGELFF. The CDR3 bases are TGTGCCACCAGCAGAGTGCGACACCCCACCGGGGAGCTGTTTTTT. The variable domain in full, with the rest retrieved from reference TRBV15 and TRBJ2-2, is DAMVIQNPRYQVTQFGKPVTLSCSQTLNHNVMYWYQQKSSQAPKLLFHYYDKDFNNEADTPDNFQSRRPNTSFCFLDIRSPGLGDTAMYLCATSRVRHPTGELFFGEGSRLTVL.

CDR3 bases: TGTGCCAGCAGTCCCTCGACAGGGGTAGGCTACACCTTC. It codes for CASSPSTGVGYTF. This chain uses TRBV28 with TRBJ1-2; 8 bases match TRBD1. The J segment lost 8 bases and the V segment lost 5 bases, leaving 7 bases of the junction unmatched. From germline, CDR1 is MDHEN and CDR2 SYDVKM. This CDR3 comprises 13 residues.

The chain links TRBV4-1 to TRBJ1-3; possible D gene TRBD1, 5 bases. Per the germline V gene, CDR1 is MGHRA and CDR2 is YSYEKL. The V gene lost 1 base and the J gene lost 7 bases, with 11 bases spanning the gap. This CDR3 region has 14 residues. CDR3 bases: TGCGCCAGCAGCCAAGGGCTCCCAGGGAACACCATATATTTT. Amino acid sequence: CASSQGLPGNTIYF.

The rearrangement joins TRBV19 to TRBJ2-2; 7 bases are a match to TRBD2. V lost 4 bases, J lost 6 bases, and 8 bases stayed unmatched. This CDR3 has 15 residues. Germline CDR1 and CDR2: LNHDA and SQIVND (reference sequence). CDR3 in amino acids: CASSRGGLSAGELFF. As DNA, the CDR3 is TGTGCCAGTAGTAGGGGGGGGTTGTCGGCCGGGGAGCTGTTTTTT.